Sequencing of this T cell receptor beta chain was carried out in a study of T cell responses to AZD1222 COVID-19 vaccine (dated by TCRdb to the early 2020s). General notes on the study: AZD1222 recipients with second doses at about 4 weeks or about 12 weeks were pooled, because spike-specific TCR depth and breadth did not differ between schedules. A total of 233 trial participants underwent TCR sequencing, of whom 200 to 220 received two doses of AZD1222 and 26 received two doses of the MenACWY control vaccine. Trial participants were enrolled by age into 18-55, 56-69 and 70-plus year subgroups, with about 150, 28 and 57 TCR-sequenced participants respectively. Study-level results and caveats: Because no day 14 peak-response samples were available, repertoires were characterized only after the peak T cell response. In the small 56-69-year group, the increase in depth fell short of significance, most likely because of low power. A significant rise in spike-specific TCR breadth and depth was observed after two AZD1222 doses relative to day 0 and relative to MenACWY recipients. CD4 TCRs associated with the vaccine covered the entire spike protein, and the dominant responses were in regions 160-218 and 743-854. Conclusions about previously exposed vaccinees were limited because only 6 or 7 AZD1222 recipients were SARS-CoV-2 seropositive at baseline. Nearly half of unique spike-specific TCRs reportedly recognized epitopes outside regions mutated in the B.1.351 and B.1.1.7 variants. Most participants were white British and females outnumbered males, and the authors suggested that clonal diversity may have been underestimated.

Of note for this clone: Its antigen is unknown. No quality values exist for individual bases; no much larger clone is one base distant.

The CDR3 regions of human TCRbeta chains were analyzed by immunosequencing. Per the source publication's procedure: Repertoire TCRs were matched against a reference library of SARS-CoV-2-specific TCRs generated with the MIRA antigen-specificity platform. Breadth was defined as the fraction of unique TCRs that were SARS-CoV-2-associated. Depth was defined as the fraction of total T cells that were SARS-CoV-2-associated. Using the MIRA data, each spike-specific TCR was mapped to the spike region that the TCR reacts to and placed in a CD4 or CD8 class. Log10-transformed breadth and depth values were compared by one-way ANOVA with Sidak's multiple comparisons tests. In TCRdb, the immuneACCESS table is reduced to in-frame sequences with V and J assigned. These tables do not hold every clone; where another copy was compared, an unresolved V gene accounts for under half, and the others remain unexplained. V and J calls and clone size are those listed in that table; D and trimming were worked out from the DNA. The sample data list some 130,000 clones, and roughly 82% of these were observed just once. The ten largest clones take up 4.1% of the sample.

Trimming takes 4 bases off V and 10 bases off J; junction bases not matched to a gene: 7. CDR1 and CDR2, per the germline V gene, are SGHDT and YYEEEE. The CDR3 has 12 amino acids, counting the end cysteine and phenylalanine. Just CDR3 DNA is preserved here, 36 bases in frame from base 1. In the paper's terms, the time point label means: baseline before first vaccination. The vaccinee samples were drawn from two UK trials, COV001 and COV002, one of which was a single-blind randomized controlled phase 2/3 trial testing AZD1222 (ChAdOx1 nCoV-19) in healthy adults. For TCRbeta chain sequencing, PBMC samples from trial participants were taken at day 0 and at day 28 after the second dose.

The sequences come from peripheral blood, collected on day 0 of AZD1222 vaccination. Here the chain combines TRBV5-6 and TRBJ1-1; TRBD1 agrees with 7 junctional bases. This clonotype was obtained from an adult in good health. The CDR3 is CASSPYRGLAFF. The nucleotides read TGTGCCAGCAGCCCTTACAGGGGATTAGCTTTCTTT.